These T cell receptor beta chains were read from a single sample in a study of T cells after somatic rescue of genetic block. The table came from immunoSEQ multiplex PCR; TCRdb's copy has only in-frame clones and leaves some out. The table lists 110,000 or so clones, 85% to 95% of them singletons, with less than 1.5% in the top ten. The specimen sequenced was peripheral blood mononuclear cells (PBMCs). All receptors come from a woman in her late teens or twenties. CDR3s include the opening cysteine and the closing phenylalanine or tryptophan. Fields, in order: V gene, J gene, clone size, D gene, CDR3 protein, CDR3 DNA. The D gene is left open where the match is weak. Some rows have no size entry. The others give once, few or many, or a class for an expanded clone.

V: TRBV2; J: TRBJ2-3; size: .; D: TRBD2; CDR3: CASSEWSGGATDTQYF; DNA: TGTGCCAGCAGTGAATGGAGCGGGGGTGCCACAGATACGCAGTATTTT
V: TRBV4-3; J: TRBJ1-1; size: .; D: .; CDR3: CASTQKLGHANTEAFF; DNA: TGCGCCAGCACCCAAAAACTTGGACACGCGAACACTGAAGCTTTCTTT
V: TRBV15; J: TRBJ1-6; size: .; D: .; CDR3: CATSTRSYNSPLHF; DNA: TGTGCCACCAGCACAAGGTCCTATAATTCACCCCTCCACTTT
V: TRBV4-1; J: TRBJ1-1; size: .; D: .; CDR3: CASSQTAANTEAFF; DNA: TGCGCCAGCAGCCAAACGGCAGCGAACACTGAAGCTTTCTTT
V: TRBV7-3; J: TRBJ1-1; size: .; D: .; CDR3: CASSSTVNTEAFF; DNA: TGTGCCAGCAGCTCTACAGTGAACACTGAAGCTTTCTTT
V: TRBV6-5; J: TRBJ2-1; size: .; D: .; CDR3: CASSFSRGGNEQFF; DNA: TGTGCCAGCAGTTTCAGCAGGGGGGGCAATGAGCAGTTCTTC
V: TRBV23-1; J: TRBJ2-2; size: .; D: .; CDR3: CASSQPRVRNTGELFF; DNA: TGCGCCAGCAGTCAACCCAGGGTCCGGAACACCGGGGAGCTGTTTTTT
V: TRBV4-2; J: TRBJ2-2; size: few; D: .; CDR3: CASSQPRVTGELFF; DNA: TGTGCCAGCAGCCAGCCCAGAGTTACCGGGGAGCTGTTTTTT
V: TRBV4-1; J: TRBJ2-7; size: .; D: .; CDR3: CASSQDSQGVPYEQYF; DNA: TGCGCCAGCAGCCAAGATAGCCAGGGAGTCCCCTACGAGCAGTACTTC
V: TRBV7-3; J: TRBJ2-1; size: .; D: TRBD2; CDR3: CASSSGGGPGYEQFF; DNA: TGTGCCAGCAGTTCAGGCGGGGGGCCCGGTTATGAGCAGTTCTTC
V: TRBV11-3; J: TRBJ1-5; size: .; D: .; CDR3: CASSERGGNQPQHF; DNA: TGTGCCAGCAGCGAAAGGGGGGGCAATCAGCCCCAGCATTTT
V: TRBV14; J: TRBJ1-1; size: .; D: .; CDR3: CASSQDHFPGGNTEAFF; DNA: TGTGCCAGCAGCCAAGATCATTTCCCCGGGGGGAATACTGAAGCTTTCTTT
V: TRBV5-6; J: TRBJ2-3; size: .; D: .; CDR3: CASLGAADTQYF; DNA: TGTGCCAGCCTGGGCGCAGCAGATACGCAGTATTTT
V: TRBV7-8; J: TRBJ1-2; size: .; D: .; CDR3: CASSEQATNYGYTF; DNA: TGTGCCAGCAGCGAACAAGCCACTAACTATGGCTACACCTTC
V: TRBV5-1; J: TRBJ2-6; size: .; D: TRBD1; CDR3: CASSLEGGVGGNVLTF; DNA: TGCGCCAGCAGCTTGGAAGGGGGCGTAGGGGGCAACGTCCTGACTTTC
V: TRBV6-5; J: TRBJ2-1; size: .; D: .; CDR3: CASSLQPGQFTEQFF; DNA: TGTGCCAGCAGCCTTCAGCCGGGACAATTCACTGAGCAGTTCTTC
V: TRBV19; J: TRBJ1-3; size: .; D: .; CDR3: CASSFSGGSFLGNTIYF; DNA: TGTGCCAGTAGTTTCTCCGGCGGCTCCTTCCTAGGAAACACCATATATTTT
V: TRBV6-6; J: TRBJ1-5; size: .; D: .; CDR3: CASRHRGANQPQHF; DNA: TGTGCCAGCAGACATCGTGGGGCCAATCAGCCCCAGCATTTT
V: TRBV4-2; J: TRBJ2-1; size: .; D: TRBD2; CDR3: CASSQVPGLAGGSSYNEQFF; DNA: TGTGCCAGCAGCCAAGTACCGGGACTAGCGGGGGGGAGCTCCTACAATGAGCAGTTCTTC
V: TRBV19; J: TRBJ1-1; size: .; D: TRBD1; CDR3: CATFRRGRNTEAFF; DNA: TGTGCCACCTTCAGGAGGGGGCGAAACACTGAAGCTTTCTTT
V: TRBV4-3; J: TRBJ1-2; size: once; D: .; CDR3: CASSPDRRENYGYTF; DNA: TGCGCCAGCAGCCCCGACAGGAGGGAAAACTATGGCTACACCTTC
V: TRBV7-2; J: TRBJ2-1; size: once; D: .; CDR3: CASSPEGVSWQFF; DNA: TGTGCCAGCAGCCCAGAGGGGGTCTCGTGGCAGTTCTTC
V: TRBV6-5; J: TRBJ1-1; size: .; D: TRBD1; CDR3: CASSGTAGNTEAFF; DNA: TGTGCCAGCAGCGGGACAGCAGGGAACACTGAAGCTTTCTTT
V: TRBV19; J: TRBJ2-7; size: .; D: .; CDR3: CASSIDSHGYEQYF; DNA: TGTGCCAGTAGTATAGATTCGCACGGCTACGAGCAGTACTTC
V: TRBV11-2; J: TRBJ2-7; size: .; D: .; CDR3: CASSQAQGYEQYF; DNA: TGTGCCAGCAGCCAAGCACAGGGCTACGAGCAGTACTTC
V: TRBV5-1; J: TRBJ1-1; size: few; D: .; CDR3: CASRDRQTEAFF; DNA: TGCGCCAGCAGGGATCGACAGACTGAAGCTTTCTTT
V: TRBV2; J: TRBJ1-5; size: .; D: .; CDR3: CASRRSDSNQPQHF; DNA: TGTGCCAGCAGGAGGTCGGACAGTAATCAGCCCCAGCATTTT
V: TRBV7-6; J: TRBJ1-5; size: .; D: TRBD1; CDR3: CASSLDIERDRGNQPQHF; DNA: TGTGCCAGCAGCTTAGATATTGAGAGGGACAGGGGTAATCAGCCCCAGCATTTT
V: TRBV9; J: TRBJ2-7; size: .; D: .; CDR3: CASSVGRAEQYF; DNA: TGTGCCAGCAGCGTAGGAAGGGCCGAGCAGTACTTC
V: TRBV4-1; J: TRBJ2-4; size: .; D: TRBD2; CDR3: CASSQEGLLAGAVAKNIQYF; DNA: TGCGCCAGCAGCCAAGAAGGGTTACTAGCGGGGGCCGTAGCCAAAAACATTCAGTACTTC
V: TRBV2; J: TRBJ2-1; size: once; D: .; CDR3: CASSGYNEQFF; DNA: TGTGCCAGCAGTGGATACAATGAGCAGTTCTTC
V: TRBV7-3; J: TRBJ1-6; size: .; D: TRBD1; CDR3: CASSPTGYNSPLHF; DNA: TGTGCCAGCAGCCCGACAGGGTATAATTCACCCCTCCACTTT
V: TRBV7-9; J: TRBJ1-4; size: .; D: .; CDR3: CASSQDRANEKLFF; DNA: TGTGCCAGCAGCCAGGACAGAGCTAATGAAAAACTGTTTTTT
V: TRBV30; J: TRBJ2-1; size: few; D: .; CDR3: CAWSAPLPLHRANEQFF; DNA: TGTGCCTGGAGTGCTCCGTTACCCTTACATAGGGCCAATGAGCAGTTCTTC
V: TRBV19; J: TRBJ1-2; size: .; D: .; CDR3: CASKMDSSDYGYTF; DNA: TGTGCCAGTAAAATGGACAGCTCAGACTATGGCTACACCTTC
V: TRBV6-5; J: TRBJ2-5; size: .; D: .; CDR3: CASSYDAGGQETQYF; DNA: TGTGCCAGCAGTTACGATGCAGGTGGGCAAGAGACCCAGTACTTC
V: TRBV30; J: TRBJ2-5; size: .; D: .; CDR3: CAWSGDLGETQYF; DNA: TGTGCCTGGAGCGGGGACCTCGGGGAGACCCAGTACTTC
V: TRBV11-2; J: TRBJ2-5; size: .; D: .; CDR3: CASSPPTRGGETQYF; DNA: TGTGCCAGCAGCCCGCCAACTAGGGGTGGGGAGACCCAGTACTTC
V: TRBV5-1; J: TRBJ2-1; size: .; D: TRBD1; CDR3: CASSLGQGPYNEQFF; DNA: TGCGCCAGCAGCTTAGGACAGGGTCCTTACAATGAGCAGTTCTTC
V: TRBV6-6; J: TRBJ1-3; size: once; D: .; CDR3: CASSYRPDYGNTIYF; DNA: TGTGCCAGCAGTTACCGTCCCGACTATGGAAACACCATATATTTT
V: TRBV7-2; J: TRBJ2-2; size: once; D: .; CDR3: CASSSGVTGELFF; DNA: TGTGCCAGCAGCTCAGGGGTAACCGGGGAGCTGTTTTTT
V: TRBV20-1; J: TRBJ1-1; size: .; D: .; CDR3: CSARDQAEAFF; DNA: TGCAGTGCTAGAGATCAAGCTGAAGCTTTCTTT
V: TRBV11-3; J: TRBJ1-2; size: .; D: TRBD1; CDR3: CASSGQGGSYGYTF; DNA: TGTGCCAGCAGCGGACAGGGGGGGAGCTATGGCTACACCTTC
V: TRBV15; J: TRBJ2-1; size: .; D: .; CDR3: CATSRDLNNEQFF; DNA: TGTGCCACCAGCAGAGATCTAAACAATGAGCAGTTCTTC
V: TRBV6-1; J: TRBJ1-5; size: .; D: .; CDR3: CASSHAARNQPQHF; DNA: TGTGCCAGCAGCCACGCGGCGAGAAATCAGCCCCAGCATTTT
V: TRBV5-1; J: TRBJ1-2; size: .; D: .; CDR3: CASSLGGTSNYGYTF; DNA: TGCGCCAGCAGCTTGGGAGGGACCTCTAACTATGGCTACACCTTC
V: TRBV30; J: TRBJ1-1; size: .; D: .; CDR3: CAWSVPEQMGTEAFF; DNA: TGTGCCTGGAGTGTACCCGAGCAAATGGGGACTGAAGCTTTCTTT
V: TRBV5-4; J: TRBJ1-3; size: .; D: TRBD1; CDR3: CASSLQGSGNTIYF; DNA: TGTGCCAGCAGCTTACAGGGGAGTGGAAACACCATATATTTT
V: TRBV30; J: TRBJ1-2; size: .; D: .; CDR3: CAWSVRFYYGYTF; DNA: TGTGCCTGGAGTGTAAGGTTCTACTATGGCTACACCTTC
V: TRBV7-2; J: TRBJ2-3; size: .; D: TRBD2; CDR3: CASSRGRGMSDTQYF; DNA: TGTGCCAGCAGCCGAGGGAGGGGCATGTCAGATACGCAGTATTTT
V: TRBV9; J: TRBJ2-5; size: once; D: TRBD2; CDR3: CASSVLSGGPVQETQYF; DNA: TGTGCCAGCAGCGTACTAAGCGGGGGGCCAGTCCAAGAGACCCAGTACTTC
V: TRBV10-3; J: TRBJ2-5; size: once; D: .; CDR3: CATLRSINEETQYF; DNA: TGTGCCACCCTTCGTTCTATAAACGAGGAGACCCAGTACTTC
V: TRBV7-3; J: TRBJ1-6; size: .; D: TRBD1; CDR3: CASSLFGQGDNSPLHF; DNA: TGTGCCAGCAGCTTATTTGGACAGGGGGATAATTCACCCCTCCACTTT
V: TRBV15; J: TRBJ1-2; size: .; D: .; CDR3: CATSPDSWGYGYTF; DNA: TGTGCCACCAGCCCGGACTCCTGGGGCTATGGCTACACCTTC
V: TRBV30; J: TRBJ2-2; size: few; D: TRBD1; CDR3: CAWSTGTANTGELFF; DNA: TGTGCCTGGAGCACCGGGACAGCGAACACCGGGGAGCTGTTTTTT
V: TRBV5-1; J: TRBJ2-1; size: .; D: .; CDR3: CASSYRAEQFF; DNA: TGCGCCAGCAGCTATAGGGCAGAGCAGTTCTTC
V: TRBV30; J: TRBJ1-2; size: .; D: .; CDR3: CAWSVQGFCTF; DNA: TGTGCCTGGAGTGTACAGGGATTTTGCACCTTC